What follows are 5 T cell receptor beta chains derived from one specimen sequenced in a study of T-cell reconstitution after alpha-beta-depleted transplantation in children. Preparation of the TCRbeta library involved a method that used unique molecular identifiers. Via MiXCR, TCRdb re-called the PCR reads, giving one row per CDR3 protein. The sample lists fewer than 700,000 distinct CDR3 sequences, about an eighth occurring once. The sequencing used PBMCs, mostly from graft donor cells, collected 360 days after TCRalphabeta/CD19-depleted stem cell transplant. The receptors originated from a male patient aged 5 to 17 who had a stem cell transplant for acute myeloid leukemia, so the T cells may come from the graft donor.

This clonotype has at least ten counts. This chain connects TRBV9 to TRBJ2-7, with D perhaps TRBD2 (6 bases). V lost 0 bases and J 6 bases, leaving 10 bases between the germline ends. In germline, CDR1 is SGDLS, CDR2 YYNGEE. CDR3 length: 13 residues. The DNA of the CDR3 is TGTGCCAGCAGCGTAGTCCCAGCGGGCGAGCAGTACTTC. It is translated as CASSVVPAGEQYF.

V and J are TRBV20-1 and TRBJ1-6, with 10 bases identical to TRBD1. The CDR3 runs to 15 residues. Germline V gene lookup returns CDR1 DFQATT and CDR2 SNEGSKA (reference sequence). V lost 3 bases to trimming and J lost 4 bases; unmatched junction nucleotides: 3. DNA for the CDR3: TGCAGTGCTAGCCCGGGACAGGGGTATAATTCACCCCTCCACTTT. This gives the protein CSASPGQGYNSPLHF.

The chain carries TRBV7-3 and TRBJ2-4; D gene ambiguous. CDR3 length: 15 residues. The V end was cut by 5 bases, the J end by 1 base, with 12 bases between. Germline V gene sequence: CDR1 SGHTA, CDR2 FQGTGA. The DNA for the CDR3 is TGTGCCAGCAGCCCAGAGTTACGGGCCAAAAACATTCAGTACTTC. Protein product: CASSPELRAKNIQYF.

This clonotype turned up a few times. The J gene is TRBJ2-1, the V gene TRBV10-3; TRBD2 agrees at 9 bases. The V and J ends lost 3 bases and 10 bases, in that order; junction bases with no gene match: 10. CDR3 size: 15 residues. CDR1 ENHRY and CDR2 SYGVKD come from the germline V gene. CDR3 residues: CAISDGLAKPLEQFF. In nucleotides, the CDR3 is TGTGCCATCAGTGATGGACTAGCGAAGCCCTTGGAGCAGTTCTTC.

The chain recombines TRBV9 with TRBJ2-7, with 8 positions matching TRBD2. This CDR3 has 15 amino acids. Germline loops: CDR1 SGDLS, CDR2 YYNGEE. V was pared by 2 bases and J by 3 bases, with 7 bases of the junction left unmatched. This CDR3 reads CASSVSLAEGYEQYF. The DNA of the CDR3 is TGTGCCAGCAGCGTTTCACTAGCGGAAGGCTACGAGCAGTACTTC. The whole variable domain, remainder taken from reference TRBV9 and TRBJ2-7, is DSGVTQTPKHLITATGQRVTLRCSPRSGDLSVYWYQQSLDQGLQFLIQYYNGEERAKGNILERFSAQQFPDLHSELNLSSLELGDSALYFCASSVSLAEGYEQYFGPGTRLTVT.